Listed here are 9 T cell receptor beta chains from one sample, sequenced in a study of blood T cell repertoires in COVID-19. Repertoires were generated with immunoSEQ multiplex PCR, while TCRdb's copy carries only in-frame clones and drops some. The table shows fewer than 80,000 clones, with 75% to 90% occurring only once. The sample consisted of peripheral blood. The receptors originated from a young man with acute or convalescent COVID-19.

The chain uses TRBV19 and TRBJ2-6; no reliable D call. The CDR3 extends over 17 amino acids. Germline loops: CDR1 LNHDA, CDR2 SQIVND (reference sequence). Trimming shortened V by 2 bases and J by 0 bases, and 11 bases separated the two germline ends. The CDR3 DNA is TGTGCCAGTAGTATATTCGCGTTCCTCTCTGGGGCCAACGTCCTGACTTTC. Its translation: CASSIFAFLSGANVLTF.

The genes are TRBV25-1 and TRBJ1-6; 8 bases align to TRBD1. The germline V gene encodes CDR1 MGHDK and CDR2 SYGVNS. The CDR3 is 18 residues long. V shed 5 bases, J shed 14 bases, and the junction held 23 bases outside the gene matches. CDR3 sequence: CASSSSLSPKNRGATLHF. The CDR3 region has the DNA TGTGCCAGCAGTTCTTCCCTTAGTCCTAAGAACAGGGGGGCGACCCTCCACTTT.

J is TRBJ1-1 and V is TRBV19; no clear D. The CDR3 is made up of 15 amino acids. Germline assignment: CDR1 LNHDA and CDR2 SQIVND (reference sequence). Trimming removed 5 bases from V and 4 bases from J, with 17 bases in between. The CDR3 DNA sequence: TGTGCCAGTAGTCCGCGAGGGATGGGCGGCACTGAAGCTTTCTTT. Translated: CASSPRGMGGTEAFF.

J is TRBJ1-2 and V is TRBV7-9; 9 bases fit TRBD1. The trim removed 5 bases at V and 8 bases at J, leaving 9 bases unmatched. This CDR3 region has 14 residues. Germline CDR1 is SEHNR and CDR2 is FQNEAQ (reference sequence). In DNA form, the CDR3 reads TGTGCCAGCAGCCCGGGACAGGGAAATTGGGGCTACACCTTC. Amino acid sequence: CASSPGQGNWGYTF.

This CDR3 is CASSRERAYGYTF. The CDR3, as DNA: TGTGCCAGCAGTCGCGAGCGGGCTTATGGCTACACCTTC. The V call is TRBV6-5, the J call TRBJ1-2, with D unclear. V was cut by 5 bases and J by 5 bases, with 12 bases left in between. The V gene's germline CDR1 is MNHEY and CDR2 SVGAGI. The CDR3 extends over 13 amino acids.

V and J are TRBV11-2 and TRBJ2-2; no clear D gene. The CDR3 is made up of 14 amino acids. V lost 6 bases and J 1 base, leaving 9 bases between the germline ends. Germline-derived CDR1 and CDR2 are SGHAT and FQNNGV. Written as DNA, the CDR3 is TGTGCCAGCAGTCCTCTTAGGAACACCGGGGAGCTGTTTTTT. Translated, it gives CASSPLRNTGELFF. Combining the CDR3 with reference TRBV11-2 and TRBJ2-2 gives the whole variable domain EAGVAQSPRYKIIEKRQSVAFWCNPISGHATLYWYQQILGQGPKLLIQFQNNGVVDDSQLPKDRFSAERLKGVDSTLKIQPAKLEDSAVYLCASSPLRNTGELFFGEGSRLTVL.

The chain combines TRBV6-4 with TRBJ2-3, with TRBD2 identical over 10 bases. CDR3 size: 15 residues. V was pared by 3 bases and J by 1 base, with 1 base of the junction left unmatched. Germline CDR1 and CDR2: MRHNA and SNTAGT. In DNA, the CDR3 is TGTGCCAGCAGTGAAACTAGCGGGGGCACAGATACGCAGTATTTT. Protein sequence: CASSETSGGTDTQYF.

The chain carries TRBV3-1 (or the pseudogene TRBV3-2) and TRBJ2-7; 7 nucleotides align to TRBD2. The germline CDR1 and CDR2 sequences are LGHDT and YNNKEL (reference sequence). There are 15 residues in the CDR3. The V gene end was trimmed by 0 bases and the J gene end by 4 bases; junction bases not matched to a gene: 6. This CDR3 is CASSQEGLAAYEQYF. The CDR3 coding sequence is TGTGCCAGCAGCCAAGAAGGGCTAGCGGCTTACGAGCAGTACTTC.

The chain uses TRBV2 and TRBJ1-2; TRBD1 aligns across 7 bases. The V gene's germline CDR1 is SNHLY and CDR2 FYNNEI. V dropped 5 bases and J dropped 6; count of bases not matched to a gene: 6. The CDR3 length is 13 residues. CDR3 loop: CASSPRGVDGYTF. The CDR3 DNA sequence: TGTGCCAGCAGTCCCAGGGGGGTGGATGGCTACACCTTC. The full variable domain, in which reference TRBV2 and TRBJ1-2 provide the parts outside the CDR3, is EPEVTQTPSHQVTQMGQEVILRCVPISNHLYFYWYRQILGQKVEFLVSFYNNEISEKSEIFDDQFSVERPDGSNFTLKIRSTKLEDSAMYFCASSPRGVDGYTFGSGTRLTVV.